Sequencing of this T cell receptor (beta chain) was carried out in a study of technical replicates of blood from a handful of donors. Germline V gives CDR1 SNHLY, CDR2 FYNNEI. This CDR3 is 17 amino acids long. V was trimmed by 0 bases and J by 0 bases, leaving 12 bases between them. Produced via immunoSEQ multiplex PCR; TCRdb's table is partial and in-frame only. The profile shows under 85,000 clones, about 96% of them singletons. The chain combines TRBV2 with TRBJ1-3, with D uncertain. The sequenced sample was T cells isolated from PBMCs. This TCR came from a human donor in good health. The CDR3 coding sequence is TGTGCCAGCAGTGAAGCGCTTACGGGGTACTCTGGAAACACCATATATTTT. Amino acids: CASSEALTGYSGNTIYF.